The clone carrying this T cell receptor (beta chain) occurred a few times. The junction departs from germline at one end; a sequencing error may be responsible. From germline, CDR1 is SGHRS and CDR2 YFSETQ. The CDR3 covers 12 residues. This sample was taken from a study of early T cells in non-severe SARS-CoV-2 infection. Individual cDNA molecules each received unique molecular identifiers attached to them. One entry per CDR3 protein, called by TCRdb with MiXCR from the 5' RACE reads. The sample consists of tens of thousands of distinct CDR3 sequences, about 12% of them appearing once. The rearrangement links TRBV5-1 to TRBJ2-7, with 7 nucleotides matching TRBD1. This receptor was taken from an adult who was a healthcare worker with PCR-confirmed SARS-CoV-2 infection or an uninfected control (not recorded which). Sequenced: whole blood. The CDR3 bases are TGCGCCAGCAGCCAAGGGACAGAATACCAGATGTTC. This encodes CASSQGTEYQMF.